This TCR beta chain was profiled in a study of high-grade serous ovarian cancer treatment subgroups (dated by TCRdb to the early 2020s). A note on the overall study: On average, each sample produced around 14,000 sequencing reads and under 9,000 unique TCR beta rearrangements. One primary tumor sample and two metastatic tumor samples were collected from each patient, for a total of around 90 samples. TCR beta repertoires were profiled in patients with high-grade serous ovarian cancer who were grouped, under a laparoscopic triage algorithm, by complete gross resection or by neoadjuvant chemotherapy response. The approximately 30-patient cohort included approximately ten patients with no residual disease after primary surgery (R0), approximately ten excellent NACT responders, and approximately ten poor NACT responders.

With respect to this clone: This clone's antigen is unknown. Base qualities were left out, and no much larger clone turns up one base away.

The approximately 98 tumor samples underwent high-throughput TCR profiling using ImmunoSEQ. In the original analysis: To measure repertoire diversity, the metrics used were richness (unique productive sequences), clonality, evenness and relatedness, and the Bhattacharyya coefficient was used to assess similarity between samples. A sensitivity analysis that removed TCRs with fewer than two reads produced consistent conclusions. TCRdb took over this immuneACCESS table, retaining in-frame rearrangements with V and J assigned. Such tables are incomplete; in checked studies, under half of the missing clones stem from an unresolved V gene, and the remainder is unexplained. V and J calls and clone size follow that table, whereas D and trimming were derived from the DNA. This sample has just under 5,000 clones in its table, and around two thirds of those were observed once. The ten largest clones capture about 15% of the sample.

Tumor samples were collected prior to definitive surgery or chemotherapy. Genomic DNA extraction was performed by the MD Anderson Biospecimen Extraction Resource, and TCR sequencing was carried out by the MD Anderson Cancer Genomics Laboratory. Results and caveats for the whole study, not just this receptor: Repertoire similarity between tumors from the same patient ranged from 0.11 to 0.79, while tumors from different patients showed almost no similarity. TCR clonal relatedness correlated positively with neoantigen level and, by trend, with copy number variation and mutation load from whole-genome sequencing. TCR repertoire analyses were focused on CDR3, and CDR1 and CDR2 were not analyzed. Bulk tumor TCR sequencing lacked spatial information, limiting insight into HGSC tumor complexity and diversity.

Taken from cysteine to phenylalanine, the CDR3 has 16 residues. Only the CDR3 part of the read is kept: 48 bases, read in frame from the first base. CDR1 MNHNY and CDR2 SVGAGI were looked up in the germline V gene (reference sequence). V is cut by 3 bases and J by 4 bases, and the space between the germline ends is 16 bases. The sample was tumor tissue. The sequence links TRBV6-6 to TRBJ1-3; no D gene call is confident. The TCR originated in a human donor with high-grade serous ovarian cancer. The sequenced DNA: TGTGCCAGCAGTTATGGCGGAGCATCGAAAGGAAACACCATATATTTT. The encoded protein is CASSYGGASKGNTIYF.